The rows below give T cell receptor beta chains drawn from one sample of a study of cytotoxic CD8 clonotypes in ibrutinib-treated CLL. Libraries were prepared by immunoSEQ multiplex PCR; TCRdb keeps only in-frame clonotypes and omits some of them. The sample lists approximately 45,000 clones, around 68% seen once, with 10% to 15% in the top ten. The source material was PBMCs, sampled after 12 months of ibrutinib treatment. Every receptor here comes from a human donor with chronic lymphocytic leukemia. Both conserved end residues are part of each CDR3. The D gene is left open where the match is weak. Some rows have no size entry. The others give once, few or many, or a class for an expanded clone.

TRBJ2-2 | TRBV29-1 | - | 15 | - | CSVVVGQPNTGELFF | TGCAGCGTTGTAGTCGGACAGCCCAACACCGGGGAGCTGTTTTTT
TRBJ2-5 | TRBV27 | - | 16 | TRBD2 | CASSPMTSGGQETQYF | TGTGCCAGCAGTCCAATGACTAGCGGGGGACAAGAGACCCAGTACTTC
TRBJ1-2 | TRBV2 | - | 14 | TRBD1 | CASSGGDRVHGYTF | TGTGCCAGCAGTGGTGGGGACAGGGTTCATGGCTACACCTTC
TRBJ2-7 | TRBV7-2 | - | 15 | TRBD2 | CASSYSGGNSYEQYF | TGTGCCAGCAGTTATAGCGGGGGGAACTCCTACGAGCAGTACTTC
TRBJ1-2 | TRBV6-5 | - | 13 | - | CASRIEDDYGYTF | TGTGCCAGCAGAATTGAGGATGACTATGGCTACACCTTC
TRBJ2-5 | TRBV5-1 | - | 14 | - | CASSLAQIQETQYF | TGCGCCAGCAGCTTGGCCCAGATCCAAGAGACCCAGTACTTC
TRBJ1-1 | TRBV19 | - | 16 | - | CASSIRQGLTNAEAFF | TGTGCCAGTAGTATTCGCCAGGGGCTTACCAACGCTGAAGCTTTCTTT
TRBJ1-2 | TRBV27 | - | 17 | - | CASSLLGSGVLSYGYTF | TGTGCCAGCAGTTTATTGGGGTCCGGGGTGCTCTCCTATGGCTACACCTTC
TRBJ1-4 | TRBV5-4 | few | 14 | - | CASSLREGGEKLFF | TGTGCCAGCAGCCTCCGGGAGGGGGGTGAAAAACTGTTTTTT
TRBJ2-3 | TRBV5-4 | few | 13 | - | CASSLQGTDTQYF | TGTGCCAGCAGCTTGCAGGGCACAGATACGCAGTATTTT
TRBJ1-1 | TRBV11-2 | - | 13 | - | CASSKQSNTEAFF | TGTGCCAGCAGCAAACAGAGTAACACTGAAGCTTTCTTT
TRBJ2-5 | TRBV5-6 | - | 14 | TRBD2 | CASSSPGGRETQYF | TGTGCCAGCAGCTCCCCGGGGGGGCGAGAGACCCAGTACTTC
TRBJ1-2 | TRBV2 | - | 15 | TRBD1 | CASRAQLQGAYGYTF | TGTGCCAGCAGGGCTCAACTACAGGGGGCTTATGGCTACACCTTC
TRBJ1-2 | TRBV5-1 | - | 19 | - | CASSLGTGVSINSNYGYTF | TGCGCCAGCAGTTTGGGGACTGGAGTTTCGATCAATTCAAACTATGGCTACACCTTC
TRBJ1-3 | TRBV27 | - | 15 | - | CASSPYLLSGNTIYF | TGTGCCAGCAGTCCCTACCTTTTGTCTGGAAACACCATATATTTT
TRBJ2-4 | TRBV19 | - | 16 | - | CASSSPPGAAKNIQYF | TGTGCCAGTAGTTCCCCCCCAGGAGCGGCCAAAAACATTCAGTACTTC
TRBJ1-5 | TRBV10-3 | - | 13 | - | CAISGGAGQPQHF | TGTGCCATCAGTGGGGGGGCAGGGCAGCCCCAGCATTTT
TRBJ1-6 | TRBV4-1 | - | 19 | TRBD1 | CASSQVAGQAKGYNSPLHF | TGCGCCAGCAGCCAAGTAGCGGGACAGGCGAAGGGATATAATTCACCCCTCCACTTT
TRBJ1-2 | TRBV2 | - | 14 | - | CASSHPGTPYGYTF | TGTGCCAGCAGCCACCCGGGCACTCCCTATGGCTACACCTTC
TRBJ2-7 | TRBV5-8 | - | 12 | TRBD1 | CASSLRDRSQYF | TGTGCCAGCAGTTTACGGGACAGGTCGCAGTACTTC
TRBJ2-1 | TRBV4-1 | - | 18 | TRBD1 | CASSQTRLSRQGANEQFF | TGCGCCAGCAGCCAAACACGCCTCTCCAGACAGGGGGCGAATGAGCAGTTCTTC
TRBJ2-2 | TRBV7-2 | few | 15 | - | CASSTWVGIPGELFF | TGTGCCAGCAGCACCTGGGTGGGGATCCCCGGGGAGCTGTTTTTT
TRBJ1-1 | TRBV4-1 | - | 16 | TRBD1 | CASSQFLGTGDTEAFF | TGCGCCAGCAGCCAATTTTTAGGGACAGGGGACACTGAAGCTTTCTTT